The following is a T cell receptor beta chain sequence with its context. Clones were sequenced by immunoSEQ multiplex PCR, and TCRdb holds only the in-frame ones, with some missing. The table lists some 140,000 clones, 75% to 95% of them singletons. There are 16 residues in the CDR3. Trimming took off 6 bases at V and 3 bases at J, with 18 bases between the two ends. Per germline, CDR1 SNHLY and CDR2 FYNNEI. The data were obtained in a study of T cell responses to AZD1222 COVID-19 vaccine. The sequence was collected from an adult in good health. The input for sequencing was peripheral blood, taken on day 0 of AZD1222 vaccination. The genes are TRBV2 and TRBJ1-5; tentative D call: TRBD1 (6 bases). CDR3 in DNA: TGTGCCAGCAGAGGGGGTTTCGGCGGTGCCAATCAGCCCCAGCATTTT. Translated, it gives CASRGGFGGANQPQHF.